This T cell receptor (beta chain) was captured by sequencing in a study of cytomegalovirus exposure and HLA in healthy donors. Whole-study results and caveats: Associated with HLA alleles at 0.05 false discovery rate in a later analysis were over 15,000 TCR beta sequences. Compared with the approximately 680-donor mean, an Asian-associated ancestry cluster reportedly had fewer N-insertions, according to a later analysis.

Healthy bone marrow donors made up the donor group. A multiplex PCR was run with 60 Vbeta primers and 13 Jbeta primers. Using immunoSEQ multiplex PCR, the repertoire was profiled, and TCRdb retains in-frame clones only, with some absent. The sample yields around 100,000 clones, over 60% seen once. In this sample, this clone turned up once. The antigen remains unidentified. CDR3 size: 12 residues. Germline CDR1 is SQVTM and CDR2 is ANQGSEA. V lost 7 bases and J 0 bases, leaving 10 bases between the germline ends. The rearrangement links TRBV29-1 to TRBJ2-7; TRBD1 might be the D (7 bases). Sequenced input: PBMCs. The clonotype comes from a man between 60 and 75 years old in good health and CMV-seropositive. CDR3 in amino acids: CSAQGGSYEQYF. The CDR3 nucleotides are TGCAGCGCCCAGGGGGGCTCCTACGAGCAGTACTTC.